These 30 T cell receptor beta chains were sequenced from one sample in a study of T cell clonotyping in hematopoietic cell transplantation (dated by TCRdb to the early 2020s). The protocol used for the library was the immunoSEQ multiplex PCR assay. What TCRdb holds here is the immuneACCESS table cut down to in-frame rearrangements. Part of the clones is not present; checked against another copy, under half of the missing clones reflect an unresolved V gene, and the others are unexplained. Within this sample are roughly 6,100 clones, with about 30% of them counted one time only. Jointly, the top ten make up over 15% of the sample. This specimen's time point label, per the study, means: 30 days after allo-HCT. The sample here was peripheral blood mononuclear cells, taken 30 days after allogeneic stem cell transplant. The source of these receptors is a female patient aged 50-59 years who had an allogeneic stem cell transplant from an unrelated donor, so the T cells may come from the graft donor. Some clones in this sample may be carry-over from other donors' samples.

In this sample, this clone is medium-sized. The J gene is TRBJ2-3, the V gene TRBV29-1; 9 bases are a match to TRBD1. V lost 8 bases to trimming and J lost 2 bases; unmatched junction nucleotides: 8. The CDR3 is made up of 14 amino acids. The germline V gene has CDR1 SQVTM and CDR2 ANQGSEA. For the CDR3, the DNA is TGCAGCATCGAGGGACAGGGATACACAGATACGCAGTATTTT. Its translation: CSIEGQGYTDTQYF.

As to this clone: Germline is not matched at one junction end, which may reflect a read error. The chain employs TRBV30 and TRBJ2-4; 9 nucleotides line up with TRBD1. Germline-derived CDR1 and CDR2 are GTSNPN and SVGIG (reference sequence). CDR3 length: 14 amino acids. The CDR3 DNA is TGTGCCTGGAGTAGGGGACAGGGCAAAAACACTCAGTACTTC. Its protein is CAWSRGQGKNTQYF.

The chain has TRBV30 and TRBJ2-2, with D hard to call. Trimming took off 4 bases at V and 2 bases at J, with 14 bases between the two ends. This CDR3 contains 15 residues. Germline V CDR1 and CDR2: GTSNPN, SVGIG (reference sequence). The CDR3 DNA sequence: TGTGCCTGGAAGGTTTGGTCGGATAACACCGGGGAGCTGTTTTTT. Protein product: CAWKVWSDNTGELFF.

V and J are TRBV6-5 and TRBJ1-2; 7 nucleotides align to TRBD1. The CDR3 sequence is 14 residues long. Germline V lookup: CDR1 MNHEY, CDR2 SVGAGI. With V trimmed by 5 bases and J by 3 bases, 6 bases remained unmatched. In DNA, the CDR3 is TGTGCCAGCAGTCCCCTGGGACAGCACTATGGCTACACCTTC. Protein: CASSPLGQHYGYTF.

This clone was observed a few times. The chain combines TRBV7-9 with TRBJ2-1; 8 nucleotides align to TRBD2. Looked up from germline, CDR1 is SEHNR and CDR2 is FQNEAQ (reference sequence). The V segment lost 4 bases and the J segment 2 bases; nucleotides outside the gene matches: 4. The CDR3 runs 15 residues. The CDR3: CASSSQGLAYNEQFF. The CDR3 region has the DNA TGTGCCAGCAGCTCCCAGGGACTAGCCTACAATGAGCAGTTCTTC.

The gene calls are TRBV11-2 and TRBJ1-2; weak D call: TRBD1 (5 bases). The CDR3 loop spans 14 amino acids. Germline CDR1 and CDR2: SGHAT and FQNNGV. The V end was cut by 0 bases, the J end by 5 bases, with 10 bases between. In nucleotides, the CDR3 is TGTGCCAGCAGCTTAGACCGACAGATATATGGCTACACCTTC. Its translation is CASSLDRQIYGYTF.

V usage is TRBV30 and J usage is TRBJ2-3; D is unclear. V lost 5 bases, J lost 6 bases, and 9 bases lay in between. Germline CDR1 GTSNPN, CDR2 SVGIG (reference sequence). The CDR3 consists of 11 residues. The CDR3 is CAWSNRDTQYF. CDR3 nucleotides: TGTGCCTGGTCCAATCGGGATACGCAGTATTTT.

This clone has only a few counts. V and J are TRBV4-1 and TRBJ2-7; tentatively, D is TRBD1 (6 bases). This CDR3 has 16 amino acids. Germline CDR1 reads MGHRA; CDR2 reads YSYEKL. V was shortened by 0 bases and J by 2 bases, with 14 bases between the two germline ends. DNA of the CDR3: TGCGCCAGCAGCCAAGAGTGGGGGACACGGCCCTACGAGCAGTACTTC. It is translated as CASSQEWGTRPYEQYF.

V usage is TRBV30 and J usage is TRBJ1-2; 12 nucleotides match TRBD1. The ends lost 1 base at V and 7 bases at J; junction bases unmatched: 10. The CDR3 totals 16 residues. Looked up from germline, CDR1 is GTSNPN and CDR2 is SVGIG (reference sequence). In DNA, the CDR3 is TGTGCCTGGAGTGCTTCCGGGACAGGGGGCCGTGGTGGCTACACCTTC. Amino acid sequence: CAWSASGTGGRGGYTF.

This clone was found a few times. The V gene is TRBV11-2, the J gene TRBJ2-1, with unresolved D. The CDR3 extends over 12 amino acids. The germline V and J ends were trimmed by 0 bases and 14 bases, with 11 bases remaining between them. Germline V CDR1 and CDR2: SGHAT, FQNNGV. The CDR3 loop reads CASSLEGWSKFF. CDR3 DNA: TGTGCCAGCAGCTTAGAGGGCTGGTCGAAGTTCTTC. The full variable domain, rest sourced from reference TRBV11-2 and TRBJ2-1, is EAGVAQSPRYKIIEKRQSVAFWCNPISGHATLYWYQQILGQGPKLLIQFQNNGVVDDSQLPKDRFSAERLKGVDSTLKIQPAKLEDSAVYLCASSLEGWSKFFGPGTRLTVL.

This clone is termed medium-sized (0.01 to 0.1%). The V call is TRBV28, the J call TRBJ2-3; D remains unclear. Trimming stripped 5 bases from V and 0 bases from J, with 9 bases between. The germline CDR1 and CDR2 sequences are MDHEN and SYDVKM. The CDR3 extends over 14 amino acids. The CDR3, as DNA: TGTGCCAGCAGTCCGCTTGCTAGCACAGATACGCAGTATTTT. Protein sequence: CASSPLASTDTQYF.

The chain couples TRBV5-1 to TRBJ2-5, with 14 positions matching TRBD2. The CDR3 contains 16 residues. V lost 4 bases and J lost 7; bases outside the gene matches: 9. CDR1 and CDR2 (germline): SGHRS, YFSETQ. CDR3 amino acids: CASSHGTSGGAGTQYF. As DNA, the CDR3 is TGCGCCAGCAGCCACGGGACTAGCGGGGGTGCGGGGACCCAGTACTTC.

DNA of the CDR3: TGTGCCTGGAATTCGATGGGCGTCGAGCAGTACTTC. Encoded protein: CAWNSMGVEQYF. This chain joins TRBV30 and TRBJ2-7; the D is unclear. The CDR3 is 12 amino acids. Trimming left V 4 bases short and J 6 bases short, with 13 bases between. Looked up from germline, CDR1 is GTSNPN and CDR2 is SVGIG (reference sequence).

This clone was found a few times. CDR3 sequence reads: CAISPAGSSYNEQFF. The CDR3 DNA sequence: TGTGCCATCAGTCCAGCGGGAAGCTCCTACAATGAGCAGTTCTTC. This chain uses TRBV10-3 with TRBJ2-1; 7 bases line up with TRBD2. CDR3 size: 15 residues. After removal of 5 bases from V and 0 bases from J, the junction contained 4 bases not matched to a gene. The germline gives CDR1 ENHRY, CDR2 SYGVKD.

The chain couples TRBV5-6 to TRBJ1-1; D is undetermined. V was pared by 3 bases and J by 0 bases, with 6 bases between. In germline, CDR1 is SGHDT, CDR2 YYEEEE. CDR3 length: 13 residues. The CDR3 spells CASSSEMNTEAFF. The DNA for the CDR3 is TGTGCCAGCAGCTCGGAGATGAACACTGAAGCTTTCTTT.

The J gene is TRBJ1-1, the V gene TRBV5-1; D is ambiguous. V lost 4 bases and J lost 6, with 13 bases in between. Germline V gene data show CDR1 as SGHRS and CDR2 as YFSETQ. This CDR3 comprises 13 residues. The CDR3 coding sequence is TGCGCCAGCAGCCCCCTCCAGGACGCTGAAGCTTTCTTT. Translating it yields CASSPLQDAEAFF.

The rearrangement joins TRBV30 to TRBJ2-7; D not resolved. Looked up from germline, CDR1 is GTSNPN and CDR2 is SVGIG (reference sequence). CDR3 size: 12 residues. The V end was cut by 2 bases, the J end by 1 base, with 6 bases between. The CDR3 region is CAWSLGSYEQYF. The CDR3 bases are TGTGCCTGGAGTCTAGGTTCCTACGAGCAGTACTTC.

By proportion, this clone is large. Additional DNA sequences in this sample encode the identical CDR3. The rearrangement links TRBV5-6 to TRBJ2-7; no clear D. The CDR3 contains 12 residues. V gave up 4 bases and J gave up 0 bases, with 5 bases separating them. CDR1 SGHDT and CDR2 YYEEEE come from the germline V gene. CDR3 sequence reads: CASSLSSYEQYF. The CDR3 DNA reads TGTGCCAGCAGCCTCAGCTCCTACGAGCAGTACTTC. The entire variable domain, with the rest obtained from reference TRBV5-6 and TRBJ2-7, is as follows: DAGVTQSPTHLIKTRGQQVTLRCSPKSGHDTVSWYQQALGQGPQFIFQYYEEEERQRGNFPDRFSGHQFPNYSSELNVNALLLGDSALYLCASSLSSYEQYFGPGTRLTVT.

The chain employs TRBV11-3 and TRBJ2-1, with 12 bases that match TRBD1. Trimming took 4 bases from V and 7 from J; bases not matched to a gene: 8. The CDR3 loop spans 16 amino acids. CDR1 and CDR2 (germline): SGHNT, YENEEA. CDR3 region: CASSSRRDRGQNEQFF. CDR3 nucleotide sequence: TGTGCCAGCAGCTCCCGGCGGGACAGGGGGCAGAATGAGCAGTTCTTC.

This sequence joins TRBV30 and TRBJ1-3; D perhaps matches TRBD1 (5 bases). Trimming took off 2 bases at V and 0 bases at J, with 11 bases between the two ends. The V gene's germline CDR1 is GTSNPN and CDR2 SVGIG (reference sequence). This CDR3 comprises 15 residues. The CDR3 region has the DNA TGTGCCTGGAGTACGGGACCGAGCTCTGGAAACACCATATATTTT. It specifies CAWSTGPSSGNTIYF.

V is TRBV7-6 and J is TRBJ2-7; D gene uncertain. The CDR3 length is 13 residues. Trimming pared 1 base from V and 4 bases from J, leaving 8 bases between. Per germline, CDR1 SGHVS and CDR2 FNYEAQ. The CDR3 sequence: CASSLGSEYEQYF. The CDR3 DNA reads as TGTGCCAGCAGCTTAGGGAGCGAGTACGAGCAGTACTTC.

Only a few counts were recorded for this clone. The chain has TRBV4-1 and TRBJ1-5; D not resolved. The V gene lost 0 bases and the J gene lost 3 bases, with 9 bases spanning the gap. Germline CDR1 MGHRA, CDR2 YSYEKL. The CDR3 sequence is 15 residues long. The CDR3 loop reads CASSQERQPNQPQHF. In nucleotides, the CDR3 is TGCGCCAGCAGCCAAGAACGGCAGCCCAATCAGCCCCAGCATTTT.

This clone turned up a few times. The chain combines TRBV6-5 with TRBJ2-7, with no clear D. V was clipped by 0 bases and J by 6 bases, with 9 bases between them. Germline V gives CDR1 MNHEY, CDR2 SVGAGI. The CDR3 is 13 residues long. CDR3 region: CASSYSIWGEQYF. The CDR3 DNA reads as TGTGCCAGCAGTTACTCGATATGGGGCGAGCAGTACTTC.

The sample holds a few counts of this clone. The V gene is TRBV29-1, the J gene TRBJ2-7; D could derive from TRBD1 or TRBD2 (5 bases each). CDR1 and CDR2 from the germline V gene are SQVTM and ANQGSEA. The CDR3 length is 12 residues. The V and J ends lost 4 bases and 3 bases respectively, with 10 bases between them. The CDR3 bases are TGCAGCGTTGTCAGGGAGAACTACGAGCAGTACTTC. Its protein is CSVVRENYEQYF.

The chain links TRBV6-5 to TRBJ1-2; D is possibly TRBD1 (5 bases). Germline V gives CDR1 MNHEY, CDR2 SVGAGI. V was trimmed by 2 bases and J by 14 bases, leaving 15 bases between them. The CDR3 spans 12 residues. The DNA for the CDR3 is TGTGCCAGCAGTTACCATAACGGGGCGAGTACCTTC. Its translation is CASSYHNGASTF.

The chain joins TRBV6-5 to TRBJ2-3, with D possibly being TRBD2 (6 bases). Germline V gene data show CDR1 as MNHEY and CDR2 as SVGAGI. Trimming stripped 6 bases from V and 6 bases from J, with 13 bases between. There are 13 residues in the CDR3. The CDR3 DNA reads as TGTGCCAGCAGCAGGGAGGACGGCGATACGCAGTATTTT. Its translation: CASSREDGDTQYF.

V usage is TRBV13 and J usage is TRBJ1-2; 11 bases are shared with TRBD1. Unmatched junction bases numbered 4, after V lost 5 bases and J lost 5 bases. The CDR3 spans 14 residues. The germline V gene has CDR1 PRHDT and CDR2 FYEKMQ (reference sequence). The chain's CDR3 is CASSRTGGAYGYTF. DNA of the CDR3: TGTGCCAGCAGCCGGACAGGGGGCGCGTATGGCTACACCTTC.

The chain carries TRBV14 and TRBJ1-2, with a possible D match to TRBD1 (6 bases). The V end lost 2 bases, the J end lost 4 bases, and 8 bases lay between the germline ends. Per germline, CDR1 SGHDN and CDR2 FVKESK. The CDR3 totals 13 residues. CDR3 in DNA: TGTGCCAGCAGCCAACAGGGGACCTATGGCTACACCTTC. This encodes CASSQQGTYGYTF.

The chain couples TRBV30 to TRBJ1-2; D uncertain. The CDR3 contains 16 residues. Trimming shortened V by 4 bases and J by 2 bases, and 20 bases separated the two germline ends. CDR1 GTSNPN and CDR2 SVGIG come from the germline V gene (reference sequence). This chain's CDR3 is CAWTRQTPIKNYGYTF. The CDR3 nucleotides read TGTGCCTGGACCCGACAAACTCCCATCAAGAACTATGGCTACACCTTC.

J is TRBJ1-6 and V is TRBV6-5; D remains ambiguous. This CDR3 is 12 amino acids long. Germline values: CDR1 MNHEY, CDR2 SVGAGI. The V end lost 7 bases, the J end lost 6 bases, and 7 bases lay between the germline ends. CDR3 residues: CASKSGNSPLHF. The CDR3 region has the DNA TGTGCCAGCAAATCCGGTAATTCACCCCTCCACTTT.